This T cell receptor beta chain was sequenced for a study of TIL therapy for anti-PD-1-resistant metastatic lung cancer (dated by TCRdb to about 2021). A note on the overall study: Before any PD-1/PD-L1 blockade was given, tumors were harvested, nivolumab was then administered, and patients who progressed went on to receive lymphodepletion, an infusion of expanded TIL, and IL-2. Enrolled patients had a median age of about 53 years (range 38-75) and a median tumor PD-L1 proportion score of around 6%. Most of the cohort had lung adenocarcinoma, a handful of tumors were EGFR-mutant and two were ALK-rearranged, and half of the patients were current or former smokers. Across the cohort, whole-exome sequencing showed a median non-synonymous tumor mutation burden of more than 1.3 mutations per megabase. Tumor and peripheral blood T cell receptor beta sequencing was used to track clonotypes across tumor, expanded TIL product and serial blood samples. The paper's findings and limits, for the study overall: Because the cohort was highly selected, with more treatment-naive, never-smoker and oncogene-addicted patients than is typical, generalizability is limited. The baseline peripheral repertoire was partially replaced by infused TIL clonotypes, which then decayed over months, and no apparent association between persistence and response was found. The study protocol defined all tumor marker inferences as exploratory.

CDR1 and CDR2 were assigned from the germline V gene (reference sequence) as SEHNR and FQNEAQ. V was cut back by 5 bases and J by 1 base, leaving a gap of 17 bases between them. Its CDR3 holds 16 amino acids, cysteine through phenylalanine. Only the CDR3 DNA stays, 48 bases, in frame from base 1. TCR beta CDR3 regions were amplified from genomic DNA with the immunoSEQ v3 hsTCRB kit using bias-controlled multiplex PCR. TCR libraries were sequenced on an Illumina NextSeq 500 to 1.5 million to 2 million read pairs for survey level or about 4.5-6.5 million for deep level. The authors processed their data as follows. V, D and J genes were assigned, non-productive sequences were removed, and clonality was reported by immunoSEQ Analyzer software. To compare repertoires between infused TIL and blood, productive Simpson clonality was used along with the Morisita overlap index of productive TRB rearrangements. Absolute clonotype counts in blood were estimated by multiplying the lymphocyte count by the CD3+ fraction and by the productive frequency of the clone. As stored in TCRdb, this immuneACCESS dataset retains in-frame rearrangements with V and J assigned. A fraction of the clones does not appear; measured against another copy, unresolved V genes explain less than half of the discrepancy, and the remainder lacks a known reason. The DNA was the basis for D and trimming; V, J and clone size are from that table. Recorded for this sample are tens of thousands of clones; roughly 69% of them occurred a single time. The ten largest clones take up 6% to 7% of the sample.

According to the study, the label for this sample's time point signals: pre-treatment sample, taken before nivolumab and TIL therapy. Adults with stage 4 NSCLC were enrolled in a dual-center phase I trial from late 2017 to early 2020. Samples were obtained from a single-arm, open-label phase I trial in which tumor-infiltrating lymphocyte therapy with nivolumab was evaluated in advanced non-small cell lung cancer. Blood mononuclear cells were isolated from EDTA tubes by Ficoll gradient and were snap-frozen as pellets, and DNA was extracted with a Qiagen mini-prep kit. Remarks on this clone: What this receptor recognizes is not known. Base qualities are not recorded, but no much larger clone differs from it by a single base.

This chain is built from TRBV7-9 and TRBJ2-5; TRBD1 could be the D gene, as 5 bases match. The TCR was taken from a person between 25 and 79 years old with non-small cell lung cancer. The sequencing used blood, collected at baseline. The DNA sequence is as follows: TGTGCCAGCAGCCCCCCAGCCTATAGGGGCCAAGAGACCCAGTACTTC. Translated, it gives CASSPPAYRGQETQYF.